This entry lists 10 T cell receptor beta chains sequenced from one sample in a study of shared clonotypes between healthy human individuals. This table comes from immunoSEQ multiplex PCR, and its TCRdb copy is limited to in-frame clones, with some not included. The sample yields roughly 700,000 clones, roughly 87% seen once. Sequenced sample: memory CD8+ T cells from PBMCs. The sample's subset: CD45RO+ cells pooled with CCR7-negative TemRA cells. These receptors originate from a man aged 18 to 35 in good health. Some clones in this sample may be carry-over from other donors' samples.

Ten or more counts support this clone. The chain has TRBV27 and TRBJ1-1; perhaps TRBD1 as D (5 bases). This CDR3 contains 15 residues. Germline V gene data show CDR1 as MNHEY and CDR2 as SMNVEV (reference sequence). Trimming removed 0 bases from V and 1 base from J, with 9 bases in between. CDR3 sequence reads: CASSLSSGGNTEAFF. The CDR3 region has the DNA TGTGCCAGCAGTTTATCTAGTGGGGGGAACACTGAAGCTTTCTTT.

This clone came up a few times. The CDR3 loop reads CASTTGINEQFF. DNA for the CDR3: TGTGCCAGCACCACGGGAATTAATGAGCAGTTCTTC. The genes are TRBV9 and TRBJ2-1; D perhaps matches TRBD2 (5 bases). The CDR3 has 12 amino acids. Germline lookup yields CDR1 SGDLS and CDR2 YYNGEE. The V and J ends lost 6 bases and 7 bases respectively, with 11 bases between them.

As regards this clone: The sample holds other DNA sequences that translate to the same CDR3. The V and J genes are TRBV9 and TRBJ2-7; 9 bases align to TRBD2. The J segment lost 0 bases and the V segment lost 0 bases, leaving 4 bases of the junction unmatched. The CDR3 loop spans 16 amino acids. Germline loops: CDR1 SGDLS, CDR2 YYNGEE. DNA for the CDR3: TGTGCCAGCAGCGTAGGAAGTAGCGGGGGCTCCTACGAGCAGTACTTC. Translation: CASSVGSSGGSYEQYF.

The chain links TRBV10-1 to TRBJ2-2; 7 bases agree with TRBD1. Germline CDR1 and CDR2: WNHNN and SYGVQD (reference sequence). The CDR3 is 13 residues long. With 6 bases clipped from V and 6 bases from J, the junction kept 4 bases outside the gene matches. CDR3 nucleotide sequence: TGCGCCAGCAGCGTCGACAGGGCCGGGGAGCTGTTTTTT. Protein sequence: CASSVDRAGELFF.

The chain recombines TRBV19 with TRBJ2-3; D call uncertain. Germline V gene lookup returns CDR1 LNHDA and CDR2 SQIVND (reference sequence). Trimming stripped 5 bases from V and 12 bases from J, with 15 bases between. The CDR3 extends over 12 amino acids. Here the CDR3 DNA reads TGTGCCAGTAGTCCTAACAGTTTGGACCAGTATTTT. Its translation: CASSPNSLDQYF.

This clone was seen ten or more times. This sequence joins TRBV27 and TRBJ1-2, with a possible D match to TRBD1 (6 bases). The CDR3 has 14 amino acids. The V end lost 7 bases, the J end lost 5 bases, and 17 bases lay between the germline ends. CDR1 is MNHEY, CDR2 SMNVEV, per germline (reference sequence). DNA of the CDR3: TGTGCCAGCAAGTTCGGGGGGGGGCTTTATGGCTACACCTTC. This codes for CASKFGGGLYGYTF.

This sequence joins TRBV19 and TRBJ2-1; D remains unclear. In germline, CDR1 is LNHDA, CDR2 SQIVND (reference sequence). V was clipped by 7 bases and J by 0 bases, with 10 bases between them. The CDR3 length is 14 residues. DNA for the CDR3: TGTGCCAGTACCCGCGCCTTCTCCTACAATGAGCAGTTCTTC. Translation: CASTRAFSYNEQFF.

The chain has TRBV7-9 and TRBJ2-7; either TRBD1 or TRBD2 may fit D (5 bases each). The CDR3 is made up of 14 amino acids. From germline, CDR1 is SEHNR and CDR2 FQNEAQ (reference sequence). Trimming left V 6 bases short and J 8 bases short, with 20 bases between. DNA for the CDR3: TGTGCCAGCAGTGGGGACCGGACGTCAGCCCAGCAGTACTTC. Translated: CASSGDRTSAQQYF.

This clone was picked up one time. This CDR3 is CASRGESHEQYF. In DNA form, the CDR3 reads TGTGCCAGCCGGGGGGAGTCCCACGAGCAGTACTTC. The rearrangement links TRBV7-9 to TRBJ2-5, with 7 bases that match TRBD2. The tail of the sequence fits TRBJ2-7 better, so the J call may be wrong. CDR3 length equals 12 residues. CDR1 and CDR2 from the germline V gene are SEHNR and FQNEAQ (reference sequence).

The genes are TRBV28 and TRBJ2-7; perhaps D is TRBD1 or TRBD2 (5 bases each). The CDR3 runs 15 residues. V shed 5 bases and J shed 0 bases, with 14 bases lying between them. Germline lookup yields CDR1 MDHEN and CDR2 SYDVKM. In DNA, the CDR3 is TGTGCCAGCAGTCCACTCGGGACCACCTCCTACGAGCAGTACTTC. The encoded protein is CASSPLGTTSYEQYF.